Frequency places the clone carrying this T cell receptor (beta chain) as medium-sized. Its antigen is not identified. Naive CD8+ T cells showed a CD45RO-CCR7+CD27+CD95- phenotype. This entry belongs to a study of CXCR3-negative and CXCR3-positive naive CD8 T cells. Broader study findings: The study found comparably high diversity in both naive subsets and much lower diversity in memory CD8+ cells. Upon cryopreservation, CXCR3 expression partially decreased, and most assays used fresh PBMCs. Hydrophobicity of TRB CDR3s was greater in CXCR3-positive naive cells than in CXCR3-negative naive cells.

cDNA libraries for TRB were generated by 5' RACE incorporating UMI labels. TCRdb re-analyzed the 5' RACE reads; it lists each CDR3 protein once, without DNA. This sample's clone table lists thousands of distinct CDR3 sequences. The CDR3 length is 14 residues. Germline CDR1 and CDR2: SQVTM and ANQGSEA. The sequence was collected from a human donor in good health. Some clones in this sample may be carry-over from other donors' samples. The specimen was naive CXCR3+ CD8+ T cells from blood. The subset denotes: CD45RO-CCR7+CD27+CD95- naive CD8+ T cells expressing CXCR3 (TNR3+). This chain uses TRBV29-1 with TRBJ2-1; TCRdb's assignment of TRBD1 cannot be checked, as there is no DNA. The CDR3 reads CSVTTGTGSNEQFF.